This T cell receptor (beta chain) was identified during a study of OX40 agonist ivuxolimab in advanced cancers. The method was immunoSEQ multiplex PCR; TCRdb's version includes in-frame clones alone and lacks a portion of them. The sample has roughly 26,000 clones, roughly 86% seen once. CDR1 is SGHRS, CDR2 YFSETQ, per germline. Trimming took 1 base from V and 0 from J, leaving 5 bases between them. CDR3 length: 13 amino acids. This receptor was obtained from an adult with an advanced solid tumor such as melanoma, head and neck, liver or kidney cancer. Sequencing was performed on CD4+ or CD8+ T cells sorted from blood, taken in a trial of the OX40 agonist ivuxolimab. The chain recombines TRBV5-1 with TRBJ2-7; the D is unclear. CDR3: CASSLISSYEQYF. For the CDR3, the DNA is TGCGCCAGCAGCTTGATTAGCTCCTACGAGCAGTACTTC.